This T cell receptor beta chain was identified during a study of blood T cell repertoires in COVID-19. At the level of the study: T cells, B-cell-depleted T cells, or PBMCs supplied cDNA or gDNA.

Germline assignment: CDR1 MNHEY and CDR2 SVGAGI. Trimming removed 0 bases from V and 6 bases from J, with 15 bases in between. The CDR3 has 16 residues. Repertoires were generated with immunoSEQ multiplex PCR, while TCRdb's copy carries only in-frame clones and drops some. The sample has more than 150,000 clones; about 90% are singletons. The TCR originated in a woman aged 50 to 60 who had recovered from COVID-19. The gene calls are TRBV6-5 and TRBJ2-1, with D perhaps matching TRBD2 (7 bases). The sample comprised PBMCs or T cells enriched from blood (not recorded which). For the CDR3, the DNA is TGTGCCAGCAGTTACTCCCAGGGGACTAAGAGCAATGAGCAGTTCTTC. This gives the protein CASSYSQGTKSNEQFF.